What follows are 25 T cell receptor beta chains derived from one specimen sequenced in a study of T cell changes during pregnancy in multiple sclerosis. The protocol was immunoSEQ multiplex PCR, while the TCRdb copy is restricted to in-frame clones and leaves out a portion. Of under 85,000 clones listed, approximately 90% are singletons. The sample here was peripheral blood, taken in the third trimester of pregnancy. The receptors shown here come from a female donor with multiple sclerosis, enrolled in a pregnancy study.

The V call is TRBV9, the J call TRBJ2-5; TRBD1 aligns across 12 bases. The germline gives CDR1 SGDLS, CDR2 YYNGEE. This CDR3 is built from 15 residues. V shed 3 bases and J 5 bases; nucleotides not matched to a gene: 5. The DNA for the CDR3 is TGTGCCAGCAGCGCTGGGACAGGGGGCGCGGAGACCCAGTACTTC. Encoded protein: CASSAGTGGAETQYF.

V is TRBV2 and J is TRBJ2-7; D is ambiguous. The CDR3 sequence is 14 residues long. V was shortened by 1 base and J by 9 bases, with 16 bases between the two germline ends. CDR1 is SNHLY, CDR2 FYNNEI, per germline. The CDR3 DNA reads TGTGCCAGCAGTGAAGGCTCCGCAGAATCCTGGCAGTACTTC. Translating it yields CASSEGSAESWQYF.

CDR3 DNA: TGCGCCAGCAGCCAAGACCTAGCGGGGGGTTACAATGAGCAGTTCTTC. Protein: CASSQDLAGGYNEQFF. The genes are TRBV4-3 and TRBJ2-1; TRBD2 aligns across 11 bases. This CDR3 region has 16 residues. Germline CDR1 and CDR2: LGHNA and YSLEER. Trimming cost V 0 bases and J 4 bases; bases outside gene matches: 2.

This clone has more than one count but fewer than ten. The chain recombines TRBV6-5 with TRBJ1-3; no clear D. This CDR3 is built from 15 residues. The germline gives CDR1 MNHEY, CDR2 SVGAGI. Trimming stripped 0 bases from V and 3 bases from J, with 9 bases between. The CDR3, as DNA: TGTGCCAGCAGTTACTCGTTACGAGTTGGAAACACCATATATTTT. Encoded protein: CASSYSLRVGNTIYF.

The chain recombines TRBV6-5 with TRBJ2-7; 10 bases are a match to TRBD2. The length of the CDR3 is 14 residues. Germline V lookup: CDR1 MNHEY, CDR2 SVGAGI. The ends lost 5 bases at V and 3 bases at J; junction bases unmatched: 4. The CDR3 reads CASSVGLADYEQYF. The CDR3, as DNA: TGTGCCAGCAGTGTTGGACTAGCGGACTACGAGCAGTACTTC.

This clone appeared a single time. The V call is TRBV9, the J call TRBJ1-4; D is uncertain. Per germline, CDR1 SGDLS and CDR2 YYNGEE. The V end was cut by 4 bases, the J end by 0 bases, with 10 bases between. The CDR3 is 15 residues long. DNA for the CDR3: TGTGCCAGCAGCCTAAGTGTTGCAACTAATGAAAAACTGTTTTTT. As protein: CASSLSVATNEKLFF.

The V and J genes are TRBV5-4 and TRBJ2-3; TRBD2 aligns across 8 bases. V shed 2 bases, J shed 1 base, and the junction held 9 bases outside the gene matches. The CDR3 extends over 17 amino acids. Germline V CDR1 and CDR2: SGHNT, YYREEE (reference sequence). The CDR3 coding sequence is TGTGCCAGCAGCTTTCTCGGGGCGGGGGGCCGCACAGATACGCAGTATTTT. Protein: CASSFLGAGGRTDTQYF. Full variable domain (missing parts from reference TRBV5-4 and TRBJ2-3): ETGVTQSPTHLIKTRGQQVTLRCSSQSGHNTVSWYQQALGQGPQFIFQYYREEENGRGNFPPRFSGLQFPNYSSELNVNALELDDSALYLCASSFLGAGGRTDTQYFGPGTRLTVL.

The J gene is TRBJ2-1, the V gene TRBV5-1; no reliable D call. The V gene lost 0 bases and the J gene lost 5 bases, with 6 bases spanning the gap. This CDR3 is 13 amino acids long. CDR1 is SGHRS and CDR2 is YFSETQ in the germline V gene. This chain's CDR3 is CASSLGGDNEQFF. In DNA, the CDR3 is TGCGCCAGCAGCTTGGGAGGCGACAATGAGCAGTTCTTC.

The CDR3 protein is CASSIDQGRMNTEAFF. The CDR3, as DNA: TGTGCCAGTAGTATAGACCAGGGCAGGATGAACACTGAAGCTTTCTTT. This sequence joins TRBV19 and TRBJ1-1, with D possibly TRBD1 on 5 matching bases. CDR1 is LNHDA and CDR2 is SQIVND in the germline V gene (reference sequence). Trimming stripped 0 bases from V and 0 bases from J, with 11 bases between. This CDR3 region has 16 residues.

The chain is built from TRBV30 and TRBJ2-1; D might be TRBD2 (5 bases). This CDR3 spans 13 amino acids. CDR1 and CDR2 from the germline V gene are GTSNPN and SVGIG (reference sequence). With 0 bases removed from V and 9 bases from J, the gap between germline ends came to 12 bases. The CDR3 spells CAWSVLSEGEQFF. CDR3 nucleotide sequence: TGTGCCTGGAGTGTACTAAGCGAGGGTGAGCAGTTCTTC.

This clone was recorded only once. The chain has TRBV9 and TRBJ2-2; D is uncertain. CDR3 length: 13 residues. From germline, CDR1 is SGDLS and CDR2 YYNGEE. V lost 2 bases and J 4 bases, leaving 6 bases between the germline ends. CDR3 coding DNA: TGTGCCAGCAGCGTCTATAGCACCGGGGAGCTGTTTTTT. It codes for CASSVYSTGELFF.

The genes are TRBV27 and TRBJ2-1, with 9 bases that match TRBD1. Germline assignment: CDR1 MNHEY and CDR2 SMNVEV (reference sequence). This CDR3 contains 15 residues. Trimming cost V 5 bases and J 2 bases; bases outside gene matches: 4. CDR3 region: CASSQDRGAYNEQFF. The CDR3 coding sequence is TGTGCCAGCAGTCAGGACAGGGGCGCCTACAATGAGCAGTTCTTC.

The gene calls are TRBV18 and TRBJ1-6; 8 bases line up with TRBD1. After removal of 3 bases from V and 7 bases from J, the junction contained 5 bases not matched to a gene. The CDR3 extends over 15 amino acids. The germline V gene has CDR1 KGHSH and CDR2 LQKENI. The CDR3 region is CASSPRTGWNSPLHF. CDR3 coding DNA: TGTGCCAGCTCACCTCGGACAGGGTGGAATTCACCCCTCCACTTT.

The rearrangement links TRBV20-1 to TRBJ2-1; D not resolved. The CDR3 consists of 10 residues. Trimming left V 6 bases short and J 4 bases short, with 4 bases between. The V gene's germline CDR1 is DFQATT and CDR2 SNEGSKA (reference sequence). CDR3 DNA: TGCAGTGCCTCTTACAATGAGCAGTTCTTC. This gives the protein CSASYNEQFF.

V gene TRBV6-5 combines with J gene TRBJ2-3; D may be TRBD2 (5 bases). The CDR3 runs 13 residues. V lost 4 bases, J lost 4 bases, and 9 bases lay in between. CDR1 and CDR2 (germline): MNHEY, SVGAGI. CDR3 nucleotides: TGTGCCAGCAGTTCGGACTCGGCAGATACGCAGTATTTT. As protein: CASSSDSADTQYF.

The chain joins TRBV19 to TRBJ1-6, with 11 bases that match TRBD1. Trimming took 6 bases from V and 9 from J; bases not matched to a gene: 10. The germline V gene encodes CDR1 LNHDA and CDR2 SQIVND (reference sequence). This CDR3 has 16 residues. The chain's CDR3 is CASSLRTGTGGSPLHF. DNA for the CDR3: TGTGCCAGTAGCCTACGTACCGGGACAGGGGGTTCACCCCTCCACTTT.

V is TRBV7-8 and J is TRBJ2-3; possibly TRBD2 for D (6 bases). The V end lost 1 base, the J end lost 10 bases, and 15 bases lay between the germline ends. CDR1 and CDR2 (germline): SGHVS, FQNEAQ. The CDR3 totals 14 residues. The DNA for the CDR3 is TGTGCCAGCAGCTTAGTTTGGAGCGGGTGGGCGCAGTATTTT. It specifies CASSLVWSGWAQYF.

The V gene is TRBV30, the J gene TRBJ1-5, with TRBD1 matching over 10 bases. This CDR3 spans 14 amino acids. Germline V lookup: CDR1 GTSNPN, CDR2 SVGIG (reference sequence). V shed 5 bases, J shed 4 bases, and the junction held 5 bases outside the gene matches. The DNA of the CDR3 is TGTGCCTGGGACCGGACAGGGGGGAATCAGCCCCAGCATTTT. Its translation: CAWDRTGGNQPQHF.

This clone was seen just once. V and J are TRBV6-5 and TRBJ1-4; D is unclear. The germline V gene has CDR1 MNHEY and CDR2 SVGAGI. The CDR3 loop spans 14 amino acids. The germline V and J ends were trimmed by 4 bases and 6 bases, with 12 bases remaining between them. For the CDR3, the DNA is TGTGCCAGCAGTTTAAAGGAGTGGGATGAAAAACTGTTTTTT. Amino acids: CASSLKEWDEKLFF.

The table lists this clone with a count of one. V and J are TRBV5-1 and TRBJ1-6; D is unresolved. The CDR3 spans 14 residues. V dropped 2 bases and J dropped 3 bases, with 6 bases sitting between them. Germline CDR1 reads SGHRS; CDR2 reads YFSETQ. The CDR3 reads CASSFRDYNSPLHF. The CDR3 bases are TGCGCCAGCAGCTTCCGGGACTATAATTCACCCCTCCACTTT.

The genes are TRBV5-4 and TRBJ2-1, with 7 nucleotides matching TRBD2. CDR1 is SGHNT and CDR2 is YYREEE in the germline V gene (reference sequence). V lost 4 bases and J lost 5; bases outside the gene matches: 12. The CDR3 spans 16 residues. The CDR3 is CASSRNGAGSHNEQFF. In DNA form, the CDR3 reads TGTGCCAGCAGCCGAAATGGAGCGGGGTCTCACAATGAGCAGTTCTTC. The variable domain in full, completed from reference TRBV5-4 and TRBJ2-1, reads ETGVTQSPTHLIKTRGQQVTLRCSSQSGHNTVSWYQQALGQGPQFIFQYYREEENGRGNFPPRFSGLQFPNYSSELNVNALELDDSALYLCASSRNGAGSHNEQFFGPGTRLTVL.

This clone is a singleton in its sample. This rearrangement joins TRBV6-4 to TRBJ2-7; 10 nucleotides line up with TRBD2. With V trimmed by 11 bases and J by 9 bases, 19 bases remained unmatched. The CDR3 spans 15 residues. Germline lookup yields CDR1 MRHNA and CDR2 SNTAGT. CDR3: CAYKTLSGGPAWQYF. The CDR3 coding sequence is TGTGCCTATAAAACTCTTAGCGGGGGGCCTGCGTGGCAGTACTTC.

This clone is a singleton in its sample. CDR3 region: CASRSGGRVDEQFF. As DNA, the CDR3 is TGTGCCAGCAGGTCGGGCGGGAGGGTGGATGAGCAGTTCTTC. The chain uses TRBV6-1 and TRBJ2-1; TRBD2 aligns across 9 bases. Per germline, CDR1 MNHNS and CDR2 SASEGT. The length of the CDR3 is 14 residues. Trimming at V came to 6 bases and at J to 8 bases, leaving 8 bases not matched to a gene.

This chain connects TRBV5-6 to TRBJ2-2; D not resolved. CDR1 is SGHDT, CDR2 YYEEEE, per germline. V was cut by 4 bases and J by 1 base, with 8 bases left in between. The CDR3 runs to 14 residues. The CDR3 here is CASSKTQNTGELFF. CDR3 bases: TGTGCCAGCAGCAAAACTCAGAACACCGGGGAGCTGTTTTTT.

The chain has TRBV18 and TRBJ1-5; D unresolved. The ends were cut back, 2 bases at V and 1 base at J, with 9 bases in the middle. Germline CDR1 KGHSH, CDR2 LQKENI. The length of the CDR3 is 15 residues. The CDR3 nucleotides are TGTGCCAGCTCACCAGCGGGGAGCAGCAATCAGCCCCAGCATTTT. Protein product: CASSPAGSSNQPQHF. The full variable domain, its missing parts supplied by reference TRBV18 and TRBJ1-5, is NAGVMQNPRHLVRRRGQEARLRCSPMKGHSHVYWYRQLPEEGLKFMVYLQKENIIDESGMPKERFSAEFPKEGPSILRIQQVVRGDSAAYFCASSPAGSSNQPQHFGDGTRLSIL.